This TCR beta chain emerged from a study of T cell repertoires in cytomegalovirus infection. Germline CDR1 SGHTA, CDR2 FQGNSA. V dropped 3 bases and J dropped 4 bases, with 15 bases sitting between them. The CDR3 is 15 residues long. One entry per CDR3 protein, called by TCRdb with MiXCR from the reads. The repertoire holds more than 75,000 distinct CDR3 sequences, with approximately 3.7% as singletons. There are many counts of this clonotype. Sequences were obtained from PBMCs. The receptor comes from a human donor in good health (CMV status not recorded). Some clones in this sample may be carry-over from other donors' samples. The chain combines TRBV7-2 with TRBJ1-2; D possibly corresponds to TRBD1 (6 bases). CDR3 protein: CASSLWTAYSYGYTF. Here the CDR3 DNA reads TGTGCCAGCAGCTTGTGGACAGCTTATTCCTATGGCTACACCTTC.